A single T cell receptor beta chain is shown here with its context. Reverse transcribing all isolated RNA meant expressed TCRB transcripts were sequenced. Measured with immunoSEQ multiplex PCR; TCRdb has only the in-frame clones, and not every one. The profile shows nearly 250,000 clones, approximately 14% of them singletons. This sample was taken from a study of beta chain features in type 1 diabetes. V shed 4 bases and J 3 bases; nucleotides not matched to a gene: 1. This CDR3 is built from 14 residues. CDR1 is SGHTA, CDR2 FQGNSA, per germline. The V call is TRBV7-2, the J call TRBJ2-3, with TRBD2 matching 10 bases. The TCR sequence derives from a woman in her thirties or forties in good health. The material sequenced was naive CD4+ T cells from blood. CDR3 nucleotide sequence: TGTGCCAGCAGCTCACTAGCGGGGACAGATACGCAGTATTTT. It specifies CASSSLAGTDTQYF.